This TCR beta chain was captured by sequencing in a study of T cell responses to AZD1222 COVID-19 vaccine. Findings of the study overall: Clonal diversity was possibly underestimated, and white British individuals and females predominated among donors.

Assay used: immunoSEQ multiplex PCR; TCRdb lists only in-frame clones, some missing. Altogether 130,000 or so clones are present, more than 80% being singletons, with the ten largest covering 5.4%. Germline lookup yields CDR1 SGDLS and CDR2 YYNGEE. CDR3 size: 15 residues. Trimming cost V 2 bases and J 3 bases, with 11 bases left between them. On this clone: Its antigen is still unknown.

This TCR came from an adult in good health. This sequence joins TRBV9 and TRBJ1-4, with D unresolved. The sequencing used peripheral blood, collected on day 0 of AZD1222 vaccination. The CDR3 DNA is TGTGCCAGCAGCGTTAGAGGGCAGGCTAATGAAAAACTGTTTTTT. This codes for CASSVRGQANEKLFF.